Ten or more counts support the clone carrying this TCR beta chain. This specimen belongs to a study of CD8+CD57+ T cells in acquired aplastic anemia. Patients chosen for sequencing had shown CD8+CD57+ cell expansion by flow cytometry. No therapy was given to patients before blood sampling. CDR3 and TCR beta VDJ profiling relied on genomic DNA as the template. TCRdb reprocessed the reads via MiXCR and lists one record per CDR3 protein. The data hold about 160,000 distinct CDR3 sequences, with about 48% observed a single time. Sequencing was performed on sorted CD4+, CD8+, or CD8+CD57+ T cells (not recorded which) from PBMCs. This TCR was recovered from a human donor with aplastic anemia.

CDR3 bases: TGTGCCAGCAGCTTAGGGACTGCAAGGGAGCTGTTTTTT. This translates into CASSLGTARELFF. The V gene is TRBV13, the J gene TRBJ2-2; D call uncertain. The CDR3 is 13 residues long. The V end lost 0 bases, the J end lost 9 bases, and 8 bases lay between the germline ends. CDR1 and CDR2 (germline): PRHDT, FYEKMQ (reference sequence).